This T cell receptor (beta chain) derives from a study of cytomegalovirus exposure and HLA in healthy donors. Study-wide results and caveats: Most observed TCR sequences were rare, whereas some public TCRs were detected in many donors. Accounts indicate the classifier identified cytomegalovirus status with strong specificity and sensitivity.

The assay was immunoSEQ multiplex PCR, and TCRdb's table has in-frame clones only and misses some. The table records some 170,000 clones, roughly 89% of them present only once. On this clone: Its target is unknown.

This TCR came from a man between 18 and 35 years old in good health and CMV-seropositive. The specimen sequenced was PBMCs.

CDR3 in amino acids: CASRLATGGPNTEAFF. For the CDR3, the DNA is TGCGCCAGCAGACTAGCTACAGGAGGCCCTAACACTGAAGCTTTCTTT. The chain joins TRBV5-1 to TRBJ1-1; maybe TRBD1 (5 bases). CDR3 size: 16 residues. Germline V gene lookup returns CDR1 SGHRS and CDR2 YFSETQ. V lost 5 bases and J lost 2, with 19 bases in between.